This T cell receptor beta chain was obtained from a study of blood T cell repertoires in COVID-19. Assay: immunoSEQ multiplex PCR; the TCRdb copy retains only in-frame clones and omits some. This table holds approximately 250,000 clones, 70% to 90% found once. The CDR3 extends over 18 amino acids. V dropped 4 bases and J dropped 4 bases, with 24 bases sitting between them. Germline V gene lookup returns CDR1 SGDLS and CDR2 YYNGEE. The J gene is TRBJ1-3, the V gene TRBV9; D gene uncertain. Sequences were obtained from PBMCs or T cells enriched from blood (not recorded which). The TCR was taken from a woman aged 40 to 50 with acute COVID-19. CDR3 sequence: CASSFTPLDSAGGNTIYF. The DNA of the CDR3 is TGTGCCAGCAGCTTCACCCCCCTGGACTCCGCGGGGGGAAACACCATATATTTT. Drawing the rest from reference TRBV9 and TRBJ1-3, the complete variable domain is DSGVTQTPKHLITATGQRVTLRCSPRSGDLSVYWYQQSLDQGLQFLIQYYNGEERAKGNILERFSAQQFPDLHSELNLSSLELGDSALYFCASSFTPLDSAGGNTIYFGEGSWLTVV.